A selection of T cell receptor beta chains follows, all from one sample in a study of human CD4 T cells and Enterobacteriaceae. Clones were sequenced by immunoSEQ multiplex PCR, and TCRdb holds only the in-frame ones, with some missing. There are some 30,000 clones in the sample; approximately 80% occur only once, and over 1.5% lies in the top ten. Sequenced material: memory CD4+ T cells from blood. All receptors derive from a human donor in good health. CDR3s include the opening cysteine and the closing phenylalanine or tryptophan. Fields, in order: J gene, V gene, CDR3 protein.

j_call: TRBJ2-1; v_call: TRBV19; cdr3_aa: CASSIAARNNEQFF
j_call: TRBJ2-7; v_call: TRBV5-1; cdr3_aa: CASSPRGVTYEQYF
j_call: TRBJ1-1; v_call: TRBV7-3; cdr3_aa: CASSPGGTNTEAFF
j_call: TRBJ2-7; v_call: TRBV27; cdr3_aa: CASSPGPGTSGRRTYEQYF
j_call: TRBJ1-2; v_call: TRBV14; cdr3_aa: CASSAGNLATYGYTF
j_call: TRBJ2-7; v_call: TRBV10-3; cdr3_aa: CAISESTIYEQYF
j_call: TRBJ1-4; v_call: TRBV28; cdr3_aa: CASSLPSGMNEKLFF
j_call: TRBJ1-5; v_call: TRBV19; cdr3_aa: CASSISGASNQPQHF
j_call: TRBJ1-3; v_call: TRBV6-5; cdr3_aa: CASSLGTASGNTIYF
j_call: TRBJ2-5; v_call: TRBV7-7; cdr3_aa: CASSLVERPQETQYF
j_call: TRBJ1-5; v_call: TRBV11-2; cdr3_aa: CASSRDRVGNQPQHF
j_call: TRBJ1-1; v_call: TRBV10-3; cdr3_aa: CAITKSGGLGTEAFF
j_call: TRBJ2-7; v_call: TRBV10-3; cdr3_aa: CAVSAGQGTGTSFYEQYF
j_call: TRBJ2-1; v_call: TRBV5-1; cdr3_aa: CASSSGPPGLSYNEQFF
j_call: TRBJ2-5; v_call: TRBV11-1; cdr3_aa: CASSSGTQETQYF
j_call: TRBJ2-7; v_call: TRBV5-6; cdr3_aa: CASSLVAAVREQYF
j_call: TRBJ2-3; v_call: TRBV2; cdr3_aa: CASNPPSVRSTDTQYF
j_call: TRBJ1-5; v_call: TRBV28; cdr3_aa: CASSLSLTRQPQHF
j_call: TRBJ2-7; v_call: TRBV11-2; cdr3_aa: CASSSIPGREGLYEQYF
j_call: TRBJ2-3; v_call: TRBV20-1; cdr3_aa: CSAERGDTQYF
j_call: TRBJ1-4; v_call: TRBV18; cdr3_aa: CASSPGTGGEKLFF
j_call: TRBJ2-5; v_call: TRBV11-2; cdr3_aa: CASSFTGEETQYF
j_call: TRBJ2-7; v_call: TRBV7-2; cdr3_aa: CASSLEARGSSYEQYF
j_call: TRBJ2-7; v_call: TRBV28; cdr3_aa: CASSLTPGQPYEQYF
j_call: TRBJ2-7; v_call: TRBV5-1; cdr3_aa: CASSLGLGTGYDEQYF
j_call: TRBJ2-1; v_call: TRBV30; cdr3_aa: CAWRAGGDYNEQFF
j_call: TRBJ2-1; v_call: TRBV5-1; cdr3_aa: CASSVPLAGGNEQFF
j_call: TRBJ1-1; v_call: TRBV19; cdr3_aa: CASSTTGQGSRTEAFF
j_call: TRBJ2-7; v_call: TRBV10-2; cdr3_aa: CASSDAGGFGEQYF
j_call: TRBJ2-5; v_call: TRBV2; cdr3_aa: CASSRDSQETQYF
j_call: TRBJ1-4; v_call: TRBV5-4; cdr3_aa: CASSLAAGTPNEKLFF
j_call: TRBJ2-3; v_call: TRBV6-1; cdr3_aa: CACCEAGDSADTQYF
j_call: TRBJ1-4; v_call: TRBV2; cdr3_aa: CASSHRTTNEKLFF
j_call: TRBJ2-1; v_call: TRBV19; cdr3_aa: CASSMGRERGTRDEQFF
j_call: TRBJ2-5; v_call: TRBV5-6; cdr3_aa: CASSTPGLEETQYF
j_call: TRBJ2-2; v_call: TRBV6-1; cdr3_aa: CASIRTNTGELFF
j_call: TRBJ2-1; v_call: TRBV7-9; cdr3_aa: CASSSGGGVSYNEQFF
j_call: TRBJ2-7; v_call: TRBV18; cdr3_aa: CASSPGRSENEQYF
j_call: TRBJ1-4; v_call: TRBV27; cdr3_aa: CASSLRIGRGSQFANEKLFF
j_call: TRBJ1-1; v_call: TRBV11-2; cdr3_aa: CASSLDRGLEAFF
j_call: TRBJ1-3; v_call: TRBV11-2; cdr3_aa: CASSYSGQGNTIYF
j_call: TRBJ1-5; v_call: TRBV2; cdr3_aa: CASSDPRYSNQPQHF
j_call: TRBJ2-7; v_call: TRBV15; cdr3_aa: CATSRGGDSGTYEQYF
j_call: TRBJ1-4; v_call: TRBV5-4; cdr3_aa: CASSLERTGEKLFF
j_call: TRBJ1-1; v_call: TRBV18; cdr3_aa: CASSPATEGSKAFF
j_call: TRBJ2-5; v_call: TRBV2; cdr3_aa: CASSVYQETQYF
j_call: TRBJ2-3; v_call: TRBV9; cdr3_aa: CASSVEGLGTDTQYF
j_call: TRBJ2-4; v_call: TRBV29-1; cdr3_aa: CSVEAMTGGNIQYF
j_call: TRBJ2-1; v_call: TRBV7-9; cdr3_aa: CASSSPGTQLYNEQFF
j_call: TRBJ2-7; v_call: TRBV18; cdr3_aa: CASSPQTGSSYEQYF
j_call: TRBJ2-4; v_call: TRBV11-2; cdr3_aa: CASRQPGRNIQYF
j_call: TRBJ2-7; v_call: TRBV4-1; cdr3_aa: CASSLSVSYEQYF
j_call: TRBJ2-7; v_call: TRBV5-1; cdr3_aa: CASRFSYEQYF